The clone carrying this TCR beta chain was counted a single time. Its antigen is not identified. This sample is part of a study of T cell responses to AZD1222 COVID-19 vaccine. Points from the study as a whole: Among vaccine-associated CD4 TCRs, coverage spanned spike, with dominance at 160-218 and 743-854. Seropositive at baseline were only a handful of AZD1222 recipients. Two AZD1222 doses significantly raised spike-specific TCR breadth and depth over controls. Donors, mostly white British, included more females; clonal diversity was possibly underestimated.

Assay used: immunoSEQ multiplex PCR; TCRdb lists only in-frame clones, some missing. The table includes 180,000 or so clones, approximately 91% detected once. The CDR3 totals 16 residues. Germline assignment: CDR1 MNHEY and CDR2 SVGAGI. With 1 base removed from V and 3 bases from J, the gap between germline ends came to 16 bases. This specimen was peripheral blood, taken 28 days after the second AZD1222 dose. The TCR originated in an adult who received the AZD1222 COVID-19 vaccine. J is TRBJ2-7 and V is TRBV6-5; tentatively, D is TRBD1 or TRBD2 (6 bases each). This CDR3 reads CASSYWGQGTYYEQYF. CDR3 coding DNA: TGTGCCAGCAGTTACTGGGGCCAGGGGACTTACTACGAGCAGTACTTC.